This T cell receptor beta chain is drawn from a study of blood T cell repertoires in COVID-19 (dated by TCRdb to the early 2020s). Regarding the research as a whole: The collaborator samples originated in the United States, Italy and Spain and spanned the acute and convalescent phases of COVID-19. The material from the prospective study consisted of cDNA or gDNA derived from T cells, B-cell-depleted T cells, or PBMCs. Where HLA class I and class II types were available, the types were taken from metadata supplied by the sample provider, not from assay-based typing. Samples came from the ongoing ImmuneRACE study (first 160 participants) plus 1,254 subjects from 6 global collaborators. The dataset comprised deeply sampled blood TCRbeta repertoires from subjects exposed to, actively infected with, or recovered from COVID-19. The repertoires were released in a freely available public database meant as a resource for research on the immune response to SARS-CoV-2. The sample metadata nearly always contained a de-identified subject ID, COVID-19 status, age in years and sex. Paper-wide results and their limitations: The amount of clinical and demographic metadata varied by source and participant and was provided uncurated.

The CDR3 runs 16 residues from the cysteine to the phenylalanine. Only the CDR3 DNA stays, 48 bases, in frame from base 1. V lost 8 bases and J lost 0 bases; the stretch between them is 14 bases long. Sequences SGHTA (CDR1) and FQGNSA (CDR2) are obtained from the germline V gene. TCRbeta CDR3 regions were amplified from genomic DNA using the immunoSEQ Assay, a bias-controlled multiplex PCR. The published analysis was carried out like this. The number of nucleated cells in each sample was estimated by amplification of reference gene primers within the assay. To quantify the absolute abundance of each unique TCRbeta CDR3 rearrangement, sequence reads were collapsed and filtered. Productive Simpson clonality was computed per sample as the square root of Simpson's diversity index over productive rearrangements. TCRdb took this table from immuneACCESS and kept in-frame rearrangements with V and J called. Such tables lack part of the clones; where checked against another copy, unresolved V genes explain under half of the gap, and the rest is unexplained. The V and J calls and clone size are taken from that table; D and trimming were inferred from the DNA. The sample table holds 150,000 to 200,000 clones, of which approximately 84% were seen once. The ten largest make up 5.4% of the sample.

Notes on this clone: Its antigen is unknown. No base quality values were provided; no much bigger clone lies one nucleotide off.

At one collaborating source in Seattle, patients were enrolled during active infection and were followed longitudinally through the course of disease. Each collaborating institution followed its own protocols to collect whole blood in K2EDTA tubes. Collaborator samples were shipped for TCRbeta analysis as frozen whole blood, isolated PBMCs, or DNA extracted from either sample type. Sequencing was done on a sample of peripheral blood. The V and J segments used are TRBV7-2 and TRBJ2-6, with the identity of the D gene unclear. The receptor comes from a woman aged 45-60 years with COVID-19, enrolled during active disease. The CDR3 reads as follows: CASSAGSNSGANVLTF. The base sequence is TGTGCCAGCTCCGCAGGAAGCAACTCTGGGGCCAACGTCCTGACTTTC. The full variable domain, completed from the reference TRBV7-2 and TRBJ2-6 proteins outside the CDR3, reads GAGVSQSPSNKVTEKGKDVELRCDPISGHTALYWYRQSLGQGLEFLIYFQGNSAPDKSGLPSDRFSAERTGGSVSTLTIQRTQQEDSAVYLCASSAGSNSGANVLTFGAGSRLTVL.